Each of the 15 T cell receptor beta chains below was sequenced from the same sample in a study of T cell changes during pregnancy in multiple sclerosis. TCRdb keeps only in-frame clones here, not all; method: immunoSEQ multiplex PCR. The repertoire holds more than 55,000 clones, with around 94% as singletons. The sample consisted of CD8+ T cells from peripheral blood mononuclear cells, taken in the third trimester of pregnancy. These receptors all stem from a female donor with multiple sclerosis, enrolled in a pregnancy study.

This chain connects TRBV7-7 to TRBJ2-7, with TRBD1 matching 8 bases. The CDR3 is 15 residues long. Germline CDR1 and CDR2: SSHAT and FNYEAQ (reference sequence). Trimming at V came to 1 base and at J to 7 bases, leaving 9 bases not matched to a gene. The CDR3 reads CASSLGPGQGLEQYF. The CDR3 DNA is TGTGCCAGCAGCTTAGGCCCCGGACAGGGTCTAGAGCAGTACTTC.

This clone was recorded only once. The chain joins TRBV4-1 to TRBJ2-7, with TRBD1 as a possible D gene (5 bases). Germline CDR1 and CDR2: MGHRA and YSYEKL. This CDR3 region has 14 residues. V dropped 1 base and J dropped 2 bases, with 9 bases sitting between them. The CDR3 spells CASSQVTGPYEQYF. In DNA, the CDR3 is TGCGCCAGCAGCCAAGTAACAGGCCCCTACGAGCAGTACTTC.

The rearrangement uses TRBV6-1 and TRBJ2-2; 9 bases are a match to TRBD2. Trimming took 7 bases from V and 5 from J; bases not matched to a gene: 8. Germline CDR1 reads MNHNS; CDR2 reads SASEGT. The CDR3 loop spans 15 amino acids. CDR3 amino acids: CASKRVAGVTGELFF. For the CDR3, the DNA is TGTGCCAGCAAGAGGGTAGCGGGAGTGACCGGGGAGCTGTTTTTT.

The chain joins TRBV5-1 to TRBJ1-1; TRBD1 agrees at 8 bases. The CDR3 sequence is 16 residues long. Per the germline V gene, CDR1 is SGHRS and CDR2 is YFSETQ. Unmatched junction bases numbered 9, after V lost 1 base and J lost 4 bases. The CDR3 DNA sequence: TGCGCCAGCAGCTTGAGTGGGAATGACAGGGGCACTGAAGCTTTCTTT. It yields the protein CASSLSGNDRGTEAFF.

CDR3 bases: TGTGCCAGCTCACCAACTAGCGGCGCTGGGGCCAACGTCCTGACTTTC. This codes for CASSPTSGAGANVLTF. The V call is TRBV18, the J call TRBJ2-6; 8 bases are shared with TRBD2. The CDR3 has 16 residues. Germline-derived CDR1 and CDR2 are KGHSH and LQKENI. V was pared by 2 bases and J by 2 bases, with 2 bases of the junction left unmatched.

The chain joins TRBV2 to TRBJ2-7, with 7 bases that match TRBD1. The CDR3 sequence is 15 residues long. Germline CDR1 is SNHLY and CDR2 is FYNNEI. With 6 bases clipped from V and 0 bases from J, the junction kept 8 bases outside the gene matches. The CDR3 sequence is CASRPGQANSYEQYF. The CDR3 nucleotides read TGTGCCAGCAGGCCCGGACAGGCAAACTCCTACGAGCAGTACTTC.

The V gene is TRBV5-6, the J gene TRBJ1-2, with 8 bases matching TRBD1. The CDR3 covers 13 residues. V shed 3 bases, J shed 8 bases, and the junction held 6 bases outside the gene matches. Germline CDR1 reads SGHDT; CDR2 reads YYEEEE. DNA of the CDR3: TGTGCCAGCAGCTGGACAGGGATGAGAGGCTACACCTTC. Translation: CASSWTGMRGYTF.

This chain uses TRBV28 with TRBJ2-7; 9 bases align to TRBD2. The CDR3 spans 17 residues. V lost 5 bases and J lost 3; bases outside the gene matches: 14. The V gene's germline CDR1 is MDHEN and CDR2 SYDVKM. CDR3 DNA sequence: TGTGCCAGCAGTCCCCACCTCAGCGGGAGGATAAACTACGAGCAGTACTTC. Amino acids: CASSPHLSGRINYEQYF.

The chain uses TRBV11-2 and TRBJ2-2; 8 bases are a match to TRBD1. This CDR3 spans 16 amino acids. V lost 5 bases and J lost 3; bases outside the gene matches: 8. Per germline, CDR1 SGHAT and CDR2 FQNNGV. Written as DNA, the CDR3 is TGTGCCAGCAGCCCTGGACAGGGAGGAGACACCGGGGAGCTGTTTTTT. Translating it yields CASSPGQGGDTGELFF. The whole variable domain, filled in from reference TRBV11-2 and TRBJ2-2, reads EAGVAQSPRYKIIEKRQSVAFWCNPISGHATLYWYQQILGQGPKLLIQFQNNGVVDDSQLPKDRFSAERLKGVDSTLKIQPAKLEDSAVYLCASSPGQGGDTGELFFGEGSRLTVL.

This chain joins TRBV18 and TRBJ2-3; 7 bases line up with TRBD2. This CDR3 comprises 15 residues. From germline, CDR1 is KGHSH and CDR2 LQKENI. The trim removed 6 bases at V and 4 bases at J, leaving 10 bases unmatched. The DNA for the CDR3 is TGTGCCAGCTCCACGGAGCGGGGAATTCCAGATACGCAGTATTTT. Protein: CASSTERGIPDTQYF.

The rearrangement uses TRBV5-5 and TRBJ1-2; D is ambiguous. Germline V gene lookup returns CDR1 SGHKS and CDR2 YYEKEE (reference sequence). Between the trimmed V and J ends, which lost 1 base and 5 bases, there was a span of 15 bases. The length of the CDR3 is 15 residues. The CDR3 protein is CASSLSIRSGYGYTF. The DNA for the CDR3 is TGTGCCAGCAGCTTGAGCATCCGCTCGGGGTATGGCTACACCTTC.

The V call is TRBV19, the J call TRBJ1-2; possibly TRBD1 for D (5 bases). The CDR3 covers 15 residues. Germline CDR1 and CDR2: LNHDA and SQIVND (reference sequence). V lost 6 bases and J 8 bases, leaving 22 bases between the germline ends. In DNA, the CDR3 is TGTGCCAGTAGATCCAGACAGATACTACAACAAGGCTACACCTTC. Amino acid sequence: CASRSRQILQQGYTF.

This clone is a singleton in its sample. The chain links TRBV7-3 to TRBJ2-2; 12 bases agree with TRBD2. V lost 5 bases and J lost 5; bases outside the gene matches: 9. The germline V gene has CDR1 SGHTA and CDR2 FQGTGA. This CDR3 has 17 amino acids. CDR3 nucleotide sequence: TGTGCCAGCAGCCCGACTAGCGGGAGTACCCGTACCGGGGAGCTGTTTTTT. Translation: CASSPTSGSTRTGELFF.

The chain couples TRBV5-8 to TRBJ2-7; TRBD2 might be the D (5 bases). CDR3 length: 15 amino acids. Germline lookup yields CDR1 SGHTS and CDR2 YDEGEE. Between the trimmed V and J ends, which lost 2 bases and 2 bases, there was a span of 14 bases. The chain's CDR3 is CASSLLEGLAYEQYF. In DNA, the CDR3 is TGTGCCAGCAGCTTACTCGAGGGCTTAGCCTACGAGCAGTACTTC.

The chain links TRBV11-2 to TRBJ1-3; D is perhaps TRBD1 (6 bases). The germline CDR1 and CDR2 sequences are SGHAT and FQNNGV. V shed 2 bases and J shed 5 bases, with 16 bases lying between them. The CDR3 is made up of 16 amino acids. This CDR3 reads CASSLFRNRARNTIYF. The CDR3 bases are TGTGCCAGCAGCTTATTCCGGAACAGGGCTCGAAACACCATATATTTT.